Described below is a single TCR beta chain sequence and its context. This sample is drawn from a study of blood T cell repertoires in COVID-19. At the level of the study: Samples taken during acute and convalescent COVID-19 were collected in the United States, Italy and Spain.

The CDR3 is made up of 15 amino acids. Trimming cost V 4 bases and J 13 bases; bases outside gene matches: 18. The germline gives CDR1 SGHDN, CDR2 FVKESK. Per the original methods: Estimates of nucleated cell counts were drawn from the amplification of reference gene primers. Profiling relied on immunoSEQ multiplex PCR, and the TCRdb table lists in-frame clones only, not all of them. D and trimming come from the DNA, and the V and J calls and clone size come from that table. The sample yields around 250,000 clones, around 86% seen once. Specimen: peripheral blood. This TCR was sampled from a woman aged 30 to 39 with active or convalescent COVID-19. The V gene is TRBV14, the J gene TRBJ1-1; 7 bases align to TRBD1. CDR3 residues: CASSLSANRGVEDFF. In nucleotides, the CDR3 is TGTGCCAGCAGCCTAAGCGCCAACAGGGGCGTTGAGGATTTCTTT.